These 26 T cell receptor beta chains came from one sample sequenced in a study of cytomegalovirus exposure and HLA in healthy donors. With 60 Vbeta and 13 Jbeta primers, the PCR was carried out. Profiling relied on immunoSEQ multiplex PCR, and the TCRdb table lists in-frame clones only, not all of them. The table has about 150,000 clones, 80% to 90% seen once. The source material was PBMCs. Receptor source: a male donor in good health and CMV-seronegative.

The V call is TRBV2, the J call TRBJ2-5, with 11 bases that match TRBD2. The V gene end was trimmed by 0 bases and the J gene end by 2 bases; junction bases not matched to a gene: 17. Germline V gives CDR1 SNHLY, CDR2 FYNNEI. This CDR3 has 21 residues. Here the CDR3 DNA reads TGTGCCAGCAGTGAAGCGCTTCCCCTTAGCGGGGGGGCATGGCTTCAAGAGACCCAGTACTTC. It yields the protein CASSEALPLSGGAWLQETQYF.

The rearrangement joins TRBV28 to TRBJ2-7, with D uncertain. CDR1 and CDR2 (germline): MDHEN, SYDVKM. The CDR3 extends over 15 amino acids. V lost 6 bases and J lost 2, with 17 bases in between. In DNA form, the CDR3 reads TGTGCCAGCAGCATTACCCCAGATACGACCTACGAGCAGTACTTC. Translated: CASSITPDTTYEQYF.

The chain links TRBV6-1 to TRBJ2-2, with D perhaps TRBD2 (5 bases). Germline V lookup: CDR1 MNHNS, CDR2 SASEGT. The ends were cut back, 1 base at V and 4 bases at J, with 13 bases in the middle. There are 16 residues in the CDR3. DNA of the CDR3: TGTGCCAGCAGTGAAGTGTCTCCGGGAAGCACCGGGGAGCTGTTTTTT. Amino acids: CASSEVSPGSTGELFF.

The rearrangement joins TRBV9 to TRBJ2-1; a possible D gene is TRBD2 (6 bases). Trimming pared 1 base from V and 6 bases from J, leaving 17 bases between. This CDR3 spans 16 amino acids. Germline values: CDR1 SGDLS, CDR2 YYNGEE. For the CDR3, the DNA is TGTGCCAGCAGCGTACACGGCGGGAACATCCCCAATGAGCAGTTCTTC. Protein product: CASSVHGGNIPNEQFF. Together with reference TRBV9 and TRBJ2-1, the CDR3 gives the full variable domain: DSGVTQTPKHLITATGQRVTLRCSPRSGDLSVYWYQQSLDQGLQFLIQYYNGEERAKGNILERFSAQQFPDLHSELNLSSLELGDSALYFCASSVHGGNIPNEQFFGPGTRLTVL.

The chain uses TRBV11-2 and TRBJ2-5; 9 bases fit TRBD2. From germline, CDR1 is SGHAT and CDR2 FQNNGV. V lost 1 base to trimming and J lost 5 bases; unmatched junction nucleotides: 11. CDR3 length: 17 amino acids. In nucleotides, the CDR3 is TGTGCCAGCAGCTTAGTTCGAGCGGGAGGTCCCAAGGAGACCCAGTACTTC. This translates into CASSLVRAGGPKETQYF.

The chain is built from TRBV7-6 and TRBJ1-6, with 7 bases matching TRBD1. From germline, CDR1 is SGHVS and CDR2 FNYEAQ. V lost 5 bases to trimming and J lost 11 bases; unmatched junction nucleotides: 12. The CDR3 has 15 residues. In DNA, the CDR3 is TGTGCCAGCAGCCCCCCGGGACAGCCAGAGGCACCCCTCCACTTT. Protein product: CASSPPGQPEAPLHF.

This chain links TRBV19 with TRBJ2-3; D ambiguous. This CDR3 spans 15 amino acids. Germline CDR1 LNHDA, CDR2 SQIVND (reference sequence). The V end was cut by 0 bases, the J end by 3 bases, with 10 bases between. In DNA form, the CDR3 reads TGTGCCAGTAGTATAGAGGTGCGGAGTACAGATACGCAGTATTTT. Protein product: CASSIEVRSTDTQYF.

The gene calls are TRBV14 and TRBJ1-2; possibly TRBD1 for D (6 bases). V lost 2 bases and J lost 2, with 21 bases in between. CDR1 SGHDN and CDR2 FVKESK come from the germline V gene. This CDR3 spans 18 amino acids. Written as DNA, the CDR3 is TGTGCCAGCAGCCAAACTAGTAATCCGAGGGGGATGAACTATGGCTACACCTTC. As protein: CASSQTSNPRGMNYGYTF.

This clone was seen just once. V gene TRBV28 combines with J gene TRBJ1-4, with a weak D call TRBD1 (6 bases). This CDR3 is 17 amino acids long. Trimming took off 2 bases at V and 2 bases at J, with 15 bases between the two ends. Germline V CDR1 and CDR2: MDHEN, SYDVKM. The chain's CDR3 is CASSLGSGAGTNEKLFF. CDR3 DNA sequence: TGTGCCAGCAGTTTAGGTTCAGGGGCAGGGACTAATGAAAAACTGTTTTTT.

The CDR3 loop is CASSDRTGGLDYGYTF. In DNA form, the CDR3 reads TGTGCCAGCAGCGACCGGACAGGGGGCTTGGACTATGGCTACACCTTC. This chain links TRBV9 with TRBJ1-2, with TRBD1 matching 11 bases. This CDR3 contains 16 residues. The V gene end was trimmed by 3 bases and the J gene end by 3 bases; junction bases not matched to a gene: 7. CDR1 is SGDLS, CDR2 YYNGEE, per germline.

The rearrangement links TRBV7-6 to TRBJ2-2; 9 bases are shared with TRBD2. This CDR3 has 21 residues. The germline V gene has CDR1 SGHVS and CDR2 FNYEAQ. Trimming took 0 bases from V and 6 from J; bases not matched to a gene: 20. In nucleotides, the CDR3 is TGTGCCAGCAGCTTAGCGTACTCGACGGGAGTTATCGGCGGGAGGGCCGGGGAGCTGTTTTTT. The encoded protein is CASSLAYSTGVIGGRAGELFF.

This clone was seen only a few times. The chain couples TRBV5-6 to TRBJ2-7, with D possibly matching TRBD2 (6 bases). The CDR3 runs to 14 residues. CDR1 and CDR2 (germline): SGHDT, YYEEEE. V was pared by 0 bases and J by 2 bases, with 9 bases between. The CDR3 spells CASSLGGETYEQYF. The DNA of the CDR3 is TGTGCCAGCAGCTTGGGGGGGGAAACCTACGAGCAGTACTTC. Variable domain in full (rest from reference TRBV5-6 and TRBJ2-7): DAGVTQSPTHLIKTRGQQVTLRCSPKSGHDTVSWYQQALGQGPQFIFQYYEEEERQRGNFPDRFSGHQFPNYSSELNVNALLLGDSALYLCASSLGGETYEQYFGPGTRLTVT.

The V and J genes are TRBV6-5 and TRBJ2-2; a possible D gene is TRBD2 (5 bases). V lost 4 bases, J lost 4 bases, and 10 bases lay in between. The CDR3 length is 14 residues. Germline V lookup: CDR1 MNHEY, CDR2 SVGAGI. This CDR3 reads CASSSTGITGELFF. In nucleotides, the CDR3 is TGTGCCAGCAGTTCCACGGGGATCACCGGGGAGCTGTTTTTT.

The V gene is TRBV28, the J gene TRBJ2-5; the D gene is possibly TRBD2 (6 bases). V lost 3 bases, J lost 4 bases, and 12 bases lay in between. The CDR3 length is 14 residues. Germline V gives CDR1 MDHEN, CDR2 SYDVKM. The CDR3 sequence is CASSFRGRLETQYF. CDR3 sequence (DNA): TGTGCCAGCAGTTTTCGGGGGAGGTTAGAGACCCAGTACTTC.

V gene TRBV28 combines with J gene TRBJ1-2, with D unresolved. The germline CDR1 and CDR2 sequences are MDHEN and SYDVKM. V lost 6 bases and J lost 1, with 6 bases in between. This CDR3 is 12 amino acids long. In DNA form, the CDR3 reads TGTGCCAGCAGGGAGGGTAACTATGGCTACACCTTC. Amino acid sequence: CASREGNYGYTF.

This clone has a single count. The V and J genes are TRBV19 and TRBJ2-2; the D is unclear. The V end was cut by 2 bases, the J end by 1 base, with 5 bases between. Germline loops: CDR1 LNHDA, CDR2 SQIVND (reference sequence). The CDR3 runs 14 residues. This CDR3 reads CASSIIQNTGELFF. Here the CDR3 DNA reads TGTGCCAGTAGTATAATACAGAACACCGGGGAGCTGTTTTTT.

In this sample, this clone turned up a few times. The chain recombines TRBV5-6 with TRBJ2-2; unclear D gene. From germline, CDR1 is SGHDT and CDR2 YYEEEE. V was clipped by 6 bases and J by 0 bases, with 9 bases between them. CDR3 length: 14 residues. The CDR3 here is CASKLRANTGELFF. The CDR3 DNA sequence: TGTGCCAGCAAACTAAGAGCGAACACCGGGGAGCTGTTTTTT.

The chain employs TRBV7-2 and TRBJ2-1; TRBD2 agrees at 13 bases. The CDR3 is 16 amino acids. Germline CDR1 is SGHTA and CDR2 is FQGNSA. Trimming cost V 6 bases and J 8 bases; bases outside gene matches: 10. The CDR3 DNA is TGTGCCAGCAGAAAGACCGGGACTAGCGGGAACCATGAGCAGTTCTTC. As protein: CASRKTGTSGNHEQFF.

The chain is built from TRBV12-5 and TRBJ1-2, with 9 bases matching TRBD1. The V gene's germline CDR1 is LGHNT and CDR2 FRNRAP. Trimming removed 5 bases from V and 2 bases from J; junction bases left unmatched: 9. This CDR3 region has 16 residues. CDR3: CASGTGEDRGNYGYTF. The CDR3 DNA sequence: TGTGCTAGTGGTACGGGAGAAGACAGGGGGAACTATGGCTACACCTTC.

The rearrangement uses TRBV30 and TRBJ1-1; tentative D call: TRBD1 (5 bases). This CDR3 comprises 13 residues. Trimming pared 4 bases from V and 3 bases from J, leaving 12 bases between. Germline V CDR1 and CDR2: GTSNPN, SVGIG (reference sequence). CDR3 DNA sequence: TGTGCCTGGAATGCCGGGACTTACACTGAAGCTTTCTTT. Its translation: CAWNAGTYTEAFF.

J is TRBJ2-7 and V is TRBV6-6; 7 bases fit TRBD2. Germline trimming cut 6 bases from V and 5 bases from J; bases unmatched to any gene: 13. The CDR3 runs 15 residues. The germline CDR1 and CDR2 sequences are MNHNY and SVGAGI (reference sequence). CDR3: CASSYPGERENEQYF. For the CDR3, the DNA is TGTGCCAGCAGCTATCCGGGGGAGCGGGAAAACGAGCAGTACTTC.

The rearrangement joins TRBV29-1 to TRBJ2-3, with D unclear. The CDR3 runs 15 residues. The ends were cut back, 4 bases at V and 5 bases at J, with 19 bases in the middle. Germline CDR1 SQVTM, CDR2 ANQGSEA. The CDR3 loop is CSVVAVTPMGDTQYF. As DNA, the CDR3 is TGCAGCGTTGTTGCGGTAACCCCAATGGGAGATACGCAGTATTTT.

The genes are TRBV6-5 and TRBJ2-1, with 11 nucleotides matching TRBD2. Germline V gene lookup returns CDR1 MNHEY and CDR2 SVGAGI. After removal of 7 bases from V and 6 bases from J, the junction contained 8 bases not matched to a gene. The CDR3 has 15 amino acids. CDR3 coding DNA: TGTGCCAGCACTCTGACTAGCGGGGATAGCAATGAGCAGTTCTTC. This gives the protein CASTLTSGDSNEQFF.

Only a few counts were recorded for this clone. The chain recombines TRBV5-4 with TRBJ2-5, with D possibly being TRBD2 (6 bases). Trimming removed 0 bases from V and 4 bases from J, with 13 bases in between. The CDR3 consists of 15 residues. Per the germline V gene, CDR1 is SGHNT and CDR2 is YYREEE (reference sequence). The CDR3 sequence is CASSLARRAGETQYF. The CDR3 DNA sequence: TGTGCCAGCAGCTTGGCCAGACGAGCGGGAGAGACCCAGTACTTC.

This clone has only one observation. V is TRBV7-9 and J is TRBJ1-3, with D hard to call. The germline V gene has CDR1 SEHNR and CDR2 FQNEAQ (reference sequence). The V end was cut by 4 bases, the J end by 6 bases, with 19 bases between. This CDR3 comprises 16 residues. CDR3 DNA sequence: TGTGCCAGCAGCTCCCTACGTGGCTCAGCGGTAAACACCATATATTTT. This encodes CASSSLRGSAVNTIYF.

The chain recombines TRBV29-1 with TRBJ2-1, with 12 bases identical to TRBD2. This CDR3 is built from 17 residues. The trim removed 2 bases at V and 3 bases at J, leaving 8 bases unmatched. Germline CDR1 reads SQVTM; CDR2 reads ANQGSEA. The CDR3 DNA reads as TGCAGCGTTGAAACTAGCGGGAGGTTTTATGGCTACAATGAGCAGTTCTTC. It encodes CSVETSGRFYGYNEQFF.